The 23 T cell receptor beta chains in this list originate from one sample, sequenced in a study of cytomegalovirus exposure and HLA in healthy donors. Use of 60 Vbeta and 13 Jbeta primers characterized the PCR. Sequenced by immunoSEQ multiplex PCR; TCRdb stores in-frame clones only, minus some. The sample consists of some 120,000 clones, about 80% of them appearing once. The sequenced sample was PBMCs. These receptors originate from a man younger than 45 in good health and CMV-seronegative.

This clone was seen a few times. The rearrangement uses TRBV18 and TRBJ2-3; TRBD1 aligns across 7 bases. CDR3 length equals 15 residues. The germline V gene encodes CDR1 KGHSH and CDR2 LQKENI. After removal of 5 bases from V and 1 base from J, the junction contained 6 bases not matched to a gene. CDR3 DNA: TGTGCCAGCTCAGTGGGACAGACCCGCACAGATACGCAGTATTTT. Its translation: CASSVGQTRTDTQYF.

This clone was picked up a small number of times. The V gene is TRBV2, the J gene TRBJ2-2, with D unresolved. Trimming took 2 bases from V and 3 from J, leaving 10 bases between them. The germline gives CDR1 SNHLY, CDR2 FYNNEI. The CDR3 runs 15 residues. The CDR3, as DNA: TGTGCCAGCAGTGAAACCCGGGTTCACACCGGGGAGCTGTTTTTT. This sequence encodes CASSETRVHTGELFF.

The chain combines TRBV19 with TRBJ2-5; TRBD1 might be the D (5 bases). Trimming removed 4 bases from V and 3 bases from J, with 15 bases in between. The CDR3 has 15 amino acids. CDR1 is LNHDA and CDR2 is SQIVND in the germline V gene (reference sequence). CDR3 in amino acids: CASSTPGANEETQYF. For the CDR3, the DNA is TGTGCCAGTAGTACCCCTGGGGCAAACGAAGAGACCCAGTACTTC. The complete variable domain, with remaining parts taken from reference TRBV19 and TRBJ2-5, reads DGGITQSPKYLFRKEGQNVTLSCEQNLNHDAMYWYRQDPGQGLRLIYYSQIVNDFQKGDIAEGYSVSREKKESFPLTVTSAQKNPTAFYLCASSTPGANEETQYFGPGTRLLVL.

The chain carries TRBV4-1 and TRBJ2-2; 7 bases map to TRBD2. V was pared by 2 bases and J by 1 base, with 7 bases of the junction left unmatched. Per germline, CDR1 MGHRA and CDR2 YSYEKL. The CDR3 is 17 amino acids. The CDR3 DNA follows: TGCGCCAGCAGCCAACTTGGATGGACTAGGAACACCGGGGAGCTGTTTTTT. Translated, it gives CASSQLGWTRNTGELFF.

In DNA, the CDR3 is TGTGCCAGCAGCTCCCCCCCCGGGACAGCCTACGAGCAGTACTTC. This codes for CASSSPPGTAYEQYF. V and J are TRBV7-8 and TRBJ2-7; 7 bases align to TRBD1. Germline lookup yields CDR1 SGHVS and CDR2 FQNEAQ. The CDR3 consists of 15 residues. V dropped 4 bases and J dropped 2; count of bases not matched to a gene: 8.

The chain employs TRBV21-1 and TRBJ2-3; the DNA was not used to check the table's D call, TRBD2. TRBV21-1 is labeled a pseudogene. The CDR3 contains 16 residues. This chain's CDR3 is CASSPKACVSTDTQYF. The CDR3 DNA reads TGTGCCAGCAGCCCCAAAGCGTGCGTTAGCACAGATACGCAGTATTTT.

The chain carries TRBV6-4 and TRBJ1-1; D not certain. With 4 bases removed from V and 0 bases from J, the gap between germline ends came to 9 bases. The CDR3 is 14 residues long. Per germline, CDR1 MRHNA and CDR2 SNTAGT. The CDR3 DNA reads as TGTGCCAGCAGTGCGGGTTACATGAACACTGAAGCTTTCTTT. Amino acid sequence: CASSAGYMNTEAFF.

The chain joins TRBV4-1 to TRBJ1-5; 7 bases are a match to TRBD1. The junction had 5 bases not matched to a gene; V was cut back by 1 base and J by 5 bases. Germline lookup yields CDR1 MGHRA and CDR2 YSYEKL. The CDR3 is 15 residues long. The CDR3 region is CASSQADRQDQPQHF. As DNA, the CDR3 is TGCGCCAGCAGCCAAGCGGACAGGCAGGATCAGCCCCAGCATTTT.

This chain links TRBV7-9 with TRBJ2-5; 8 bases map to TRBD1. CDR3 length equals 14 residues. After removal of 5 bases from V and 4 bases from J, the junction contained 6 bases not matched to a gene. Germline V gene lookup returns CDR1 SEHNR and CDR2 FQNEAQ (reference sequence). CDR3 amino acids: CASSPGDRPETQYF. In nucleotides, the CDR3 is TGTGCCAGCAGCCCAGGGGACAGGCCAGAGACCCAGTACTTC.

V is TRBV11-3 and J is TRBJ2-3; TRBD1 is a possible D gene (6 bases). Trimming took off 6 bases at V and 2 bases at J, with 15 bases between the two ends. This CDR3 comprises 15 residues. The germline V gene has CDR1 SGHNT and CDR2 YENEEA. CDR3 nucleotides: TGTGCCAGCAGTGCCGGGACAAAACCCACAGATACGCAGTATTTT. Encoded protein: CASSAGTKPTDTQYF.

CDR3 sequence: CASSSGSGRRTEAFF. The CDR3 region has the DNA TGTGCCAGTAGTAGTGGGTCCGGCAGGCGCACTGAAGCTTTCTTT. The J gene is TRBJ1-1, the V gene TRBV19; D is ambiguous. The CDR3 spans 15 residues. Germline V gene data show CDR1 as LNHDA and CDR2 as SQIVND (reference sequence). V gave up 4 bases and J gave up 4 bases, with 16 bases separating them.

V is TRBV5-4 and J is TRBJ1-1, with TRBD1 matching 9 bases. The CDR3 totals 14 residues. Per the germline V gene, CDR1 is SGHNT and CDR2 is YYREEE (reference sequence). With V trimmed by 4 bases and J by 6 bases, 7 bases remained unmatched. The CDR3 nucleotides are TGTGCCAGCAGCGCCGACAGGGGGATCGCTGAAGCTTTCTTT. This gives the protein CASSADRGIAEAFF.

The rearrangement uses TRBV11-3 and TRBJ2-1; 11 bases are shared with TRBD2. J lost 4 bases, V lost 3 bases, and 8 bases had no gene match. The CDR3 has 17 residues. Germline V CDR1 and CDR2: SGHNT, YENEEA. Here the CDR3 DNA reads TGTGCCAGCAGCTTTAGGATAGCGGGAGGGATTTACAATGAGCAGTTCTTC. Translating gives CASSFRIAGGIYNEQFF.

Comments on this clone: Additional DNA sequences in this sample encode the identical CDR3. The chain couples TRBV28 to TRBJ1-1; tentative D call: TRBD1 (6 bases). The length of the CDR3 is 15 residues. Germline V gene lookup returns CDR1 MDHEN and CDR2 SYDVKM. The germline V and J ends were trimmed by 6 bases and 1 base, with 15 bases remaining between them. In DNA form, the CDR3 reads TGTGCCAGCAGCCCCGGCGACAGGACGAACACTGAAGCTTTCTTT. Its translation: CASSPGDRTNTEAFF.

The chain has TRBV5-1 and TRBJ2-7, with 8 bases identical to TRBD1. The CDR3 has 14 amino acids. Per germline, CDR1 SGHRS and CDR2 YFSETQ. V lost 4 bases, J lost 6 bases, and 9 bases stayed unmatched. CDR3 DNA: TGCGCCAGCAGCATTGCCGACAGGGGTAGCGAGCAGTACTTC. Translated: CASSIADRGSEQYF.

The chain links TRBV5-1 to TRBJ2-7; 8 nucleotides match TRBD2. V trimming: 6 bases; J trimming: 0 bases; junction bases outside the gene matches: 14. Germline V lookup: CDR1 SGHRS, CDR2 YFSETQ. This CDR3 is 17 amino acids long. The CDR3 DNA follows: TGCGCCAGCACCCCTAGCCACGGGAGGGCCAGCTCCTACGAGCAGTACTTC. Its protein is CASTPSHGRASSYEQYF.

This sequence joins TRBV7-8 and TRBJ2-3, with D maybe TRBD1 (5 bases). CDR3 length: 17 amino acids. The germline gives CDR1 SGHVS, CDR2 FQNEAQ. Trimming shortened V by 1 base and J by 3 bases, and 17 bases separated the two germline ends. CDR3 residues: CASSLVFGRVGTDTQYF. Here the CDR3 DNA reads TGTGCCAGCAGCTTAGTTTTTGGCAGGGTTGGTACAGATACGCAGTATTTT.

The rearrangement links TRBV27 to TRBJ1-1; TRBD1 is a possible D gene (5 bases). The germline gives CDR1 MNHEY, CDR2 SMNVEV (reference sequence). CDR3 length: 14 residues. With 4 bases removed from V and 1 base from J, the gap between germline ends came to 10 bases. The CDR3 is CASSSLDRNTEAFF. The CDR3 DNA follows: TGTGCCAGCAGTTCCCTCGACAGGAACACTGAAGCTTTCTTT.

The chain couples TRBV7-2 to TRBJ1-1, with D possibly TRBD1 on 6 matching bases. The CDR3 runs to 14 residues. Deletions cut 6 bases from V and 3 bases from J, with 14 bases between. Germline V CDR1 and CDR2: SGHTA, FQGNSA. This CDR3 is CASRPTDRHTEAFF. CDR3 in DNA: TGTGCCAGCAGGCCTACGGACAGACACACTGAAGCTTTCTTT.

The chain joins TRBV7-2 to TRBJ2-7; 7 bases fit TRBD2. The CDR3 consists of 15 residues. The trim removed 5 bases at V and 6 bases at J, leaving 13 bases unmatched. Per germline, CDR1 SGHTA and CDR2 FQGNSA. The CDR3 spells CASSRGRAGVGEQYF. CDR3 DNA: TGTGCCAGCAGCCGAGGCCGGGCGGGAGTCGGCGAGCAGTACTTC. The complete variable domain, with remaining parts taken from reference TRBV7-2 and TRBJ2-7, reads GAGVSQSPSNKVTEKGKDVELRCDPISGHTALYWYRQSLGQGLEFLIYFQGNSAPDKSGLPSDRFSAERTGGSVSTLTIQRTQQEDSAVYLCASSRGRAGVGEQYFGPGTRLTVT.

The chain joins TRBV7-9 to TRBJ2-1; D perhaps matches TRBD2 (6 bases). The CDR3 contains 15 residues. Trimming pared 3 bases from V and 2 bases from J, leaving 11 bases between. Looked up from germline, CDR1 is SEHNR and CDR2 is FQNEAQ (reference sequence). For the CDR3, the DNA is TGTGCCAGCAGCTTTCAGGGACTGCCCTACAATGAGCAGTTCTTC. Translating it yields CASSFQGLPYNEQFF.

Points on this clone: Other DNA sequences in this sample translate to the same CDR3. This sequence joins TRBV11-3 and TRBJ1-1; the D is unclear. The CDR3 sequence is 13 residues long. The germline CDR1 and CDR2 sequences are SGHNT and YENEEA. Trimming shortened V by 1 base and J by 1 base, and 4 bases separated the two germline ends. For the CDR3, the DNA is TGTGCCAGCAGCTTAGGTAGGAACACTGAAGCTTTCTTT. This encodes CASSLGRNTEAFF.

The genes are TRBV5-4 and TRBJ2-4; perhaps TRBD2 as D (6 bases). Germline V gene lookup returns CDR1 SGHNT and CDR2 YYREEE (reference sequence). The germline V and J ends were trimmed by 5 bases and 1 base, with 13 bases remaining between them. The CDR3 covers 15 residues. The CDR3 sequence: CASSPAGGAKNIQYF. The CDR3 nucleotides read TGTGCCAGCAGTCCTGCCGGGGGTGCCAAAAACATTCAGTACTTC.